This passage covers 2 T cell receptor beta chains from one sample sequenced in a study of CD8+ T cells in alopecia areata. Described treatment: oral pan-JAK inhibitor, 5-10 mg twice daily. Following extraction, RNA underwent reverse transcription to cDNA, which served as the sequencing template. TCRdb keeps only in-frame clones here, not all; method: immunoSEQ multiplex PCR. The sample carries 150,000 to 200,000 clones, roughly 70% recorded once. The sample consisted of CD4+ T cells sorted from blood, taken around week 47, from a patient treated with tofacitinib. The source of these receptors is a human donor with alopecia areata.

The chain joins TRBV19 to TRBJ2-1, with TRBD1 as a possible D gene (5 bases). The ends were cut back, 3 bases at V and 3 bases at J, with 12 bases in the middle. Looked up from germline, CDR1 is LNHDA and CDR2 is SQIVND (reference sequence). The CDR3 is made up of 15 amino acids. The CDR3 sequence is CASSIWRQNYNEQFF. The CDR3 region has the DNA TGTGCCAGTAGTATCTGGAGACAGAACTACAATGAGCAGTTCTTC. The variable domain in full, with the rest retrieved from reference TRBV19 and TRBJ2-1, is DGGITQSPKYLFRKEGQNVTLSCEQNLNHDAMYWYRQDPGQGLRLIYYSQIVNDFQKGDIAEGYSVSREKKESFPLTVTSAQKNPTAFYLCASSIWRQNYNEQFFGPGTRLTVL.

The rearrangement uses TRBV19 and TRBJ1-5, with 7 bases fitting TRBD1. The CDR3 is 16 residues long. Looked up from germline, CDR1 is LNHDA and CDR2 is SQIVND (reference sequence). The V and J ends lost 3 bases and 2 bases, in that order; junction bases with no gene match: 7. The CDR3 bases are TGTGCCAGTAGTATCTGGACAGGAACGGGCAATCAGCCCCAGCATTTT. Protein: CASSIWTGTGNQPQHF.